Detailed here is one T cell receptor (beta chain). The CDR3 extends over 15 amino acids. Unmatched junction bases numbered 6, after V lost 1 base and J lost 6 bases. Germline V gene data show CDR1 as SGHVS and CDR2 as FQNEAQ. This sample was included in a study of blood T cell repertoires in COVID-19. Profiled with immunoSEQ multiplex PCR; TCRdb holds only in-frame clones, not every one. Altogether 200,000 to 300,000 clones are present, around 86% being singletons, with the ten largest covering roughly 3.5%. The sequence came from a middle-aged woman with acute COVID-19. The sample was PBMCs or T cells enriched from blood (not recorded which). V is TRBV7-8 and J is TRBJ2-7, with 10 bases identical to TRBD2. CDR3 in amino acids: CASSLDSSGSGEQYF. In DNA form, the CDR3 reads TGTGCCAGCAGCTTAGATTCTAGCGGGAGCGGCGAGCAGTACTTC.